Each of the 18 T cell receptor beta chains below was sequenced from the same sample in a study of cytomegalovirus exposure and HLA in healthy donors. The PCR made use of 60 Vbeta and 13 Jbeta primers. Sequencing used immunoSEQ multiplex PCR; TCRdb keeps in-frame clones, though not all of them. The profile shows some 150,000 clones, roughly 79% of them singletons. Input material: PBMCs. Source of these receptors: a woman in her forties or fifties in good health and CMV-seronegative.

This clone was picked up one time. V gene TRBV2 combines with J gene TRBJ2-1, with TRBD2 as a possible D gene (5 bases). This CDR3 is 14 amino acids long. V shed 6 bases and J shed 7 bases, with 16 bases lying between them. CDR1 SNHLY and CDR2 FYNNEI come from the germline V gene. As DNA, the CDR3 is TGTGCCAGCAGAAGCTCGGGATCCTTGAATGAGCAGTTCTTC. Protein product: CASRSSGSLNEQFF.

The CDR3 sequence: CAINGGEGNSPLHF. CDR3 coding DNA: TGTGCCATCAATGGGGGGGAGGGGAATTCACCCCTCCACTTT. V is TRBV10-3 and J is TRBJ1-6, with D possibly being TRBD1 (5 bases). The CDR3 runs to 14 residues. Germline CDR1 ENHRY, CDR2 SYGVKD. V dropped 7 bases and J dropped 7 bases, with 14 bases sitting between them.

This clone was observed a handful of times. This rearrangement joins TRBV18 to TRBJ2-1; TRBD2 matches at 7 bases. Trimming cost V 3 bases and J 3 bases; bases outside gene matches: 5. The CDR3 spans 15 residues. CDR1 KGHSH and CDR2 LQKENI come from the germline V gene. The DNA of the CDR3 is TGTGCCAGCTCACCGGTCGGGGGGAGCTACAATGAGCAGTTCTTC. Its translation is CASSPVGGSYNEQFF.

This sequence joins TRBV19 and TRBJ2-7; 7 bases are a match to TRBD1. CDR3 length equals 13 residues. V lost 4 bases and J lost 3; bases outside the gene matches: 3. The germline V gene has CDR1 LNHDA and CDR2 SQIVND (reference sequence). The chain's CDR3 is CASSTGGYYEQYF. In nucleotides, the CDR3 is TGTGCCAGTAGTACAGGGGGATACTACGAGCAGTACTTC.

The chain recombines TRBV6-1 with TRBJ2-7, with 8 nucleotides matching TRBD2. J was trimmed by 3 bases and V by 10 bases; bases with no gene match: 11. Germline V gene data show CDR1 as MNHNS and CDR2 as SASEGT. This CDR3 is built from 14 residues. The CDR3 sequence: CATQSRGRNYEQYF. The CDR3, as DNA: TGTGCCACGCAATCCCGCGGGAGGAACTACGAGCAGTACTTC.

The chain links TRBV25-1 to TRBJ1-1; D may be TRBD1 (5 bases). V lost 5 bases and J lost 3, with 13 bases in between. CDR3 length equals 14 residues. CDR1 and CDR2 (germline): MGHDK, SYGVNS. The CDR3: CASSPGRPYTEAFF. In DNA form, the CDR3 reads TGTGCCAGCAGTCCAGGGCGTCCCTACACTGAAGCTTTCTTT.

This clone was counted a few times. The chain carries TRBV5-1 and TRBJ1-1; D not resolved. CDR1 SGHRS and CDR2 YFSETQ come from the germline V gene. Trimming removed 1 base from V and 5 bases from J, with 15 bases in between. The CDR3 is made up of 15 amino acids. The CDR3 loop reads CASSLSPGRDTEAFF. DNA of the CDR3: TGCGCCAGCAGCTTGAGTCCCGGGAGGGATACTGAAGCTTTCTTT.

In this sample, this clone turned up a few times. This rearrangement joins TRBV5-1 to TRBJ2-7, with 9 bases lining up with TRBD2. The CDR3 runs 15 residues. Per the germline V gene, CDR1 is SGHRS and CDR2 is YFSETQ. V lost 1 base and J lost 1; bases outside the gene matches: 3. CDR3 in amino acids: CASSLSGLASYEQYF. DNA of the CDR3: TGCGCCAGCAGCTTGTCAGGACTAGCGTCCTACGAGCAGTACTTC.

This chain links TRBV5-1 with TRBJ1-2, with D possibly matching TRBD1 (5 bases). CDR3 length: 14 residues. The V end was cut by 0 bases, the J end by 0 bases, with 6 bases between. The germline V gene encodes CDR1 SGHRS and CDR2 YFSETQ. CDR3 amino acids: CASSLDRTNYGYTF. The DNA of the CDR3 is TGCGCCAGCAGCTTGGACAGGACTAACTATGGCTACACCTTC.

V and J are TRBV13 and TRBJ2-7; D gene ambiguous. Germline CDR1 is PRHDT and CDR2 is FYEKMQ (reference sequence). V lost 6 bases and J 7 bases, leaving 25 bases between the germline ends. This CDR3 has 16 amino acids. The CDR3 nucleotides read TGTGCCAGCAGTTCCCATAGTATCCTAGTCCCTGGAGAGCAGTACTTC. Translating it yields CASSSHSILVPGEQYF.

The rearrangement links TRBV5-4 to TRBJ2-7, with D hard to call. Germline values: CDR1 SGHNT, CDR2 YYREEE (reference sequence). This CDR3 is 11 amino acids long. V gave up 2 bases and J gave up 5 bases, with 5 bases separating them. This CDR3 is CASSLSDEQYF. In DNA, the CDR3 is TGTGCCAGCAGCTTAAGCGACGAGCAGTACTTC.

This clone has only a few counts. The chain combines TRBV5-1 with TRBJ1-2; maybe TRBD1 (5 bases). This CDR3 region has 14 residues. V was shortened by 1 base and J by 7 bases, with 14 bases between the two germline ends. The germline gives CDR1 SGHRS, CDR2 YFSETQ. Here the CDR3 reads CASSLLGDSIGYTF. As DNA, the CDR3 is TGCGCCAGCAGCTTGCTAGGGGATTCTATTGGCTACACCTTC.

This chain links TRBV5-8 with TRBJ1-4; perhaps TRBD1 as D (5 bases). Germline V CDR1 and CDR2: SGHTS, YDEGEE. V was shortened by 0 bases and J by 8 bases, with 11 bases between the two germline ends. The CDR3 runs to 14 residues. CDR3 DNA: TGTGCCAGCAGCTTGGCCCAGGGCAGGGAAAAACTGTTTTTT. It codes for CASSLAQGREKLFF.

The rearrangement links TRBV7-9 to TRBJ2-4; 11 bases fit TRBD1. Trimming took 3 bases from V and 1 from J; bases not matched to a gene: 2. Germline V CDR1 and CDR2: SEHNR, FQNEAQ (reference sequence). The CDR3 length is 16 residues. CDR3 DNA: TGTGCCAGCAGCTTGGGACAGGGGGTGGCCAAAAACATTCAGTACTTC. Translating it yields CASSLGQGVAKNIQYF.

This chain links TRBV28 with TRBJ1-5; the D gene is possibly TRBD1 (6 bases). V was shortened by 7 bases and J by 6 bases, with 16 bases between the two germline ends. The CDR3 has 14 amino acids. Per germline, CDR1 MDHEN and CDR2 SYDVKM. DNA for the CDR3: TGTGCCAGCACCGCGGGGGGGGCTAGTCAGCCCCAGCATTTT. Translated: CASTAGGASQPQHF.

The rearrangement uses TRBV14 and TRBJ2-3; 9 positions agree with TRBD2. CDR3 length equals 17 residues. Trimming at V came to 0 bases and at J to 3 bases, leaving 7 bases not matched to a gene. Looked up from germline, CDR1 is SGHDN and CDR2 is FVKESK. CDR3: CASSQDFAGGGTDTQYF. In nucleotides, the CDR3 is TGTGCCAGCAGCCAAGACTTCGCGGGAGGGGGGACAGATACGCAGTATTTT.

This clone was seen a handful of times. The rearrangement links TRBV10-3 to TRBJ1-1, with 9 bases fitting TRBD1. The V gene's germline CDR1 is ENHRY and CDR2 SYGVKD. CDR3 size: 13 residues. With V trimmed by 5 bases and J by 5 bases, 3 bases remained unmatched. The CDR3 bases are TGTGCCATCAGTTGGGACAGGGAAACTGAAGCTTTCTTT. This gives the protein CAISWDRETEAFF.

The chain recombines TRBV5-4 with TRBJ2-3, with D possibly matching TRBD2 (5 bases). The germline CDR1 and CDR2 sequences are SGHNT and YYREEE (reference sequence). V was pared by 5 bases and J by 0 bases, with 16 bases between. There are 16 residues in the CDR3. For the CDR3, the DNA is TGTGCCAGCAGACCGGGAAGGCAGTCTAGCACAGATACGCAGTATTTT. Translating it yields CASRPGRQSSTDTQYF.